The present entry profiles one TCR beta chain with its context. Its target is unknown. The sample comes from a study of T cells in pancreatic ductal adenocarcinoma. Notes on the study in general: Tumors hold more CD45RO+ effector T cells, which may bias toward lower diversity. Compared with tumor, blood showed more total productive templates and roughly 8-fold more clonotypes. This surgical cohort overrepresents the minority presenting with early-stage disease. No significant tumor-blood clonality difference; means were about 0.1 and 0.065.

Libraries were prepared by immunoSEQ multiplex PCR; TCRdb keeps only in-frame clonotypes and omits some of them. Of 100,000 or so clones listed, nearly 95% are singletons. Surgery without prior neoadjuvant therapy was the treatment of the selected pancreatic ductal adenocarcinoma patients. CDR1 and CDR2 (germline): MNHEY, SMNVEV (reference sequence). The CDR3 covers 14 residues. Trimming removed 7 bases from V and 3 bases from J; junction bases left unmatched: 9. The gene calls are TRBV27 and TRBJ2-7; 7 nucleotides align to TRBD2. This sequence was found in a human donor with pancreatic ductal adenocarcinoma. The material sequenced was PBMCs. The CDR3: CASKGLAEVYEQYF. In DNA, the CDR3 is TGTGCCAGCAAGGGTCTAGCGGAAGTCTACGAGCAGTACTTC.